These 21 T cell receptor beta chains came from one sample sequenced in a study of blood T cell repertoires in COVID-19. Sequencing was performed with immunoSEQ multiplex PCR; in TCRdb, only in-frame clones are kept and a portion is missing. Among 260,000 or so clones listed, approximately 89% were seen once. Sequenced: PBMCs or T cells enriched from blood (not recorded which). These receptors originate from a woman aged 40-49 years with acute COVID-19.

This sequence joins TRBV28 and TRBJ1-1; the match to TRBD1 covers 9 bases. This CDR3 has 12 residues. CDR1 and CDR2 from the germline V gene are MDHEN and SYDVKM. V gave up 7 bases and J gave up 10 bases; unmatched junction bases: 7. The CDR3 loop reads CASNPWTGVAFF. The CDR3 DNA reads as TGTGCCAGCAATCCCTGGACAGGGGTAGCTTTCTTT.

The rearrangement links TRBV28 to TRBJ2-7; 8 nucleotides agree with TRBD2. V dropped 4 bases and J dropped 0; count of bases not matched to a gene: 2. Germline loops: CDR1 MDHEN, CDR2 SYDVKM. This CDR3 has 14 amino acids. For the CDR3, the DNA is TGTGCCAGCAGTTCGGGGGGGAGCTCCTACGAGCAGTACTTC. The encoded protein is CASSSGGSSYEQYF.

The chain couples TRBV24-1 to TRBJ2-6; the match to TRBD1 covers 7 bases. The CDR3 extends over 17 amino acids. CDR1 is KGHDR and CDR2 is SFDVKD in the germline V gene. V trimming: 3 bases; J trimming: 0 bases; junction bases outside the gene matches: 4. In DNA form, the CDR3 reads TGTGCCACCAGTGATCACAGGGGTAGCTCTGGGGCCAACGTCCTGACTTTC. It encodes CATSDHRGSSGANVLTF.

This clone was seen just once. The genes are TRBV7-6 and TRBJ1-5; 7 nucleotides line up with TRBD1. V shed 5 bases, J shed 1 base, and the junction held 5 bases outside the gene matches. The CDR3 is 15 amino acids. CDR1 and CDR2 (germline): SGHVS, FNYEAQ. The chain's CDR3 is CASSLTGLSNQPQHF. The CDR3 DNA reads as TGTGCCAGCAGCCTGACAGGGTTAAGCAATCAGCCCCAGCATTTT.

The CDR3 protein is CASNGNGEQFF. In nucleotides, the CDR3 is TGTGCCAGCAACGGGAACGGAGAGCAGTTCTTC. The chain links TRBV2 to TRBJ2-1; tentatively, D is TRBD2 (5 bases). Germline assignment: CDR1 SNHLY and CDR2 FYNNEI. Trimming left V 7 bases short and J 10 bases short, with 11 bases between. This CDR3 spans 11 amino acids.

The chain couples TRBV5-4 to TRBJ2-7; the D gene is possibly TRBD1 (6 bases). V lost 2 bases to trimming and J lost 3 bases, with 12 bases between them. Germline lookup yields CDR1 SGHNT and CDR2 YYREEE (reference sequence). The CDR3 has 14 residues. The CDR3 sequence: CASSFQGNRYEQYF. The CDR3 DNA reads TGTGCCAGCAGCTTTCAGGGGAACCGCTACGAGCAGTACTTC.

This rearrangement joins TRBV5-7 to TRBJ2-2, with D perhaps TRBD1 (5 bases). TRBV5-7 is identified as an open reading frame with a role that is uncertain. The V and J ends lost 4 bases and 1 base respectively, with 11 bases between them. The CDR3 covers 15 residues. The CDR3 sequence is CASSVSTGNTGELFF. CDR3 nucleotides: TGTGCCAGCAGCGTATCAACAGGGAACACCGGGGAGCTGTTTTTT.

The CDR3 DNA sequence: TGTGCCAGCTCTCGCGGCGAGGGTACGGGGGAAAAACTGTTTTTT. As protein: CASSRGEGTGEKLFF. This chain joins TRBV18 and TRBJ1-4, with D unclear. V was clipped by 6 bases and J by 8 bases, with 19 bases between them. The CDR3 has 15 amino acids. Germline assignment: CDR1 KGHSH and CDR2 LQKENI. Using reference TRBV18 and TRBJ1-4 for the parts outside the CDR3, the full variable domain is NAGVMQNPRHLVRRRGQEARLRCSPMKGHSHVYWYRQLPEEGLKFMVYLQKENIIDESGMPKERFSAEFPKEGPSILRIQQVVRGDSAAYFCASSRGEGTGEKLFFGSGTQLSVL.

The DNA of the CDR3 is TGTGCCAGCAGTGGACAGGGTTGGGCTGAAAAACTGTTTTTT. Translation: CASSGQGWAEKLFF. The chain has TRBV2 and TRBJ1-4; 7 bases fit TRBD1. This CDR3 is 14 amino acids long. Per germline, CDR1 SNHLY and CDR2 FYNNEI. Trimming removed 4 bases from V and 7 bases from J; junction bases left unmatched: 6.

The rearrangement joins TRBV18 to TRBJ2-1; possibly TRBD2 for D (6 bases). V was clipped by 0 bases and J by 5 bases, with 8 bases between them. Germline assignment: CDR1 KGHSH and CDR2 LQKENI. The CDR3 covers 14 residues. The CDR3 loop is CASSPPGGDNEQFF. In DNA form, the CDR3 reads TGTGCCAGCTCACCACCGGGCGGGGACAATGAGCAGTTCTTC.

This sequence joins TRBV19 and TRBJ1-5, with TRBD1 identical over 8 bases. Trimming took 5 bases from V and 0 from J; bases not matched to a gene: 0. This CDR3 has 14 residues. In germline, CDR1 is LNHDA, CDR2 SQIVND (reference sequence). DNA for the CDR3: TGTGCCAGTAGTGACAGGGGTAGCAATCAGCCCCAGCATTTT. Residues: CASSDRGSNQPQHF.

This clone was recorded once. This sequence joins TRBV23-1 and TRBJ2-5, with 11 nucleotides matching TRBD2. TRBV23-1 is labeled an ORF, and its function is uncertain. V lost 1 base and J lost 5; bases outside the gene matches: 12. The length of the CDR3 is 18 residues. CDR3: CASSQLPGLAASTETQYF. The CDR3 nucleotides are TGCGCCAGCAGTCAATTACCGGGACTAGCGGCCTCAACCGAGACCCAGTACTTC.

This chain connects TRBV5-5 to TRBJ2-1; TRBD2 agrees at 11 bases. The CDR3 runs to 15 residues. V lost 4 bases to trimming and J lost 8 bases; unmatched junction nucleotides: 8. The germline CDR1 and CDR2 sequences are SGHKS and YYEKEE (reference sequence). CDR3 sequence (DNA): TGTGCCAGCAGCCAGGGGGTAGCGGGAGGGGATGAGCAGTTCTTC. It codes for CASSQGVAGGDEQFF. The full variable domain, in which reference TRBV5-5 and TRBJ2-1 provide the parts outside the CDR3, is DAGVTQSPTHLIKTRGQQVTLRCSPISGHKSVSWYQQVLGQGPQFIFQYYEKEERGRGNFPDRFSARQFPNYSSELNVNALLLGDSALYLCASSQGVAGGDEQFFGPGTRLTVL.

This sequence joins TRBV29-1 and TRBJ1-1, with D tentatively TRBD1 (5 bases). There are 14 residues in the CDR3. The germline V gene has CDR1 SQVTM and CDR2 ANQGSEA. V lost 7 bases, J lost 0 bases, and 15 bases lay in between. CDR3 coding DNA: TGCAGCGCCGGCCGGGGGATTCTGAACACTGAAGCTTTCTTT. It encodes CSAGRGILNTEAFF.

CDR3 sequence (DNA): TGTGCCAGCAGTGGAGGCGGGAGGGGATGGAGCAATCAGCCCCAGCATTTT. It translates to CASSGGGRGWSNQPQHF. V and J are TRBV2 and TRBJ1-5; D might be TRBD1 (5 bases). CDR1 SNHLY and CDR2 FYNNEI come from the germline V gene. The CDR3 loop spans 17 amino acids. The V and J ends lost 4 bases and 1 base respectively, with 17 bases between them.

The V call is TRBV7-9, the J call TRBJ1-1; 10 bases are a match to TRBD1. J gave up 5 bases and V 3 bases, and 9 bases lay outside the gene matches. Germline V gene sequence: CDR1 SEHNR, CDR2 FQNEAQ (reference sequence). CDR3 size: 16 residues. CDR3 sequence reads: CASSFHPGTGVTEAFF. CDR3 coding DNA: TGTGCCAGCAGCTTCCACCCCGGGACAGGGGTTACTGAAGCTTTCTTT.

The chain recombines TRBV24-1 with TRBJ1-2, with TRBD1 matching 10 bases. The ends lost 12 bases at V and 4 bases at J; junction bases unmatched: 13. This CDR3 contains 15 residues. Germline CDR1 and CDR2: KGHDR and SFDVKD. CDR3 amino acids: CALTAGDRGFYGYTF. The CDR3 nucleotides are TGTGCCCTCACGGCTGGGGACAGGGGCTTCTATGGCTACACCTTC.

This clone was counted a few times. The chain's CDR3 is CASSLGGGMGNQPQHF. CDR3 nucleotide sequence: TGCGCCAGCAGCTTGGGTGGAGGGATGGGCAATCAGCCCCAGCATTTT. V and J are TRBV5-1 and TRBJ1-5, with unresolved D. Trimming removed 0 bases at V and 2 bases at J, with 12 bases between. The CDR3 totals 16 residues. CDR1 is SGHRS, CDR2 YFSETQ, per germline.

The chain recombines TRBV7-9 with TRBJ1-1; 8 bases align to TRBD1. CDR3 length: 13 amino acids. With V trimmed by 8 bases and J by 7 bases, 9 bases remained unmatched. Per germline, CDR1 SEHNR and CDR2 FQNEAQ (reference sequence). The CDR3 nucleotides are TGTGCCAGCGGCCACACGACAGGGGTTGAAGCTTTCTTT. Protein: CASGHTTGVEAFF.

CDR3 amino acids: CATSVSGRGYNEQFF. CDR3 DNA: TGTGCCACCAGTGTTTCCGGGCGGGGTTACAATGAGCAGTTCTTC. The chain is built from TRBV24-1 and TRBJ2-1; D is perhaps TRBD2 (6 bases). The CDR3 runs to 15 residues. Germline V CDR1 and CDR2: KGHDR, SFDVKD. Trimming removed 5 bases from V and 4 bases from J, with 14 bases in between.

The chain has TRBV9 and TRBJ1-5, with 8 positions matching TRBD1. The CDR3 consists of 15 residues. Germline V CDR1 and CDR2: SGDLS, YYNGEE. The V segment lost 4 bases and the J segment 3 bases; nucleotides outside the gene matches: 6. In nucleotides, the CDR3 is TGTGCCAGCAGCAACGGACAGGGCGTCAATCAGCCCCAGCATTTT. It is translated as CASSNGQGVNQPQHF.